This T cell receptor (beta chain) was sequenced for a study of blood T cell repertoires in COVID-19. This CDR3 comprises 13 residues. V gave up 2 bases and J gave up 5 bases, with 10 bases separating them. The assay was immunoSEQ multiplex PCR, and TCRdb's table has in-frame clones only and misses some. The sample lists around 60,000 clones, around 91% occurring once. Patients at the Seattle site were enrolled during active infection and followed longitudinally. The rearrangement links TRBV12-3 or TRBV12-4 to TRBJ2-7; D unclear. The sample comprised peripheral blood. The receptor was isolated from a woman aged 55-69 years with COVID-19, enrolled during active disease. This CDR3 reads CASSLFRDNEQYF. The CDR3 region has the DNA TGTGCCAGCAGTTTATTCCGCGATAACGAGCAGTACTTC.